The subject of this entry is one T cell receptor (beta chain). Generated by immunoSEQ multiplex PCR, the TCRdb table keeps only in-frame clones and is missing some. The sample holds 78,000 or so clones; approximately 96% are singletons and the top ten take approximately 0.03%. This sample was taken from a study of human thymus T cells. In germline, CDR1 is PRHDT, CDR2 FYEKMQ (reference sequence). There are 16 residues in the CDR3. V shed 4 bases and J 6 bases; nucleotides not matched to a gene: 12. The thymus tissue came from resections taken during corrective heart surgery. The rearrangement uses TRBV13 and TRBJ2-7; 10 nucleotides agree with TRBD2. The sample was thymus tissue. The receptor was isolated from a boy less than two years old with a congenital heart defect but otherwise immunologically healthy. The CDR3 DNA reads TGTGCCAGCAGCTCTTTTACCGGGACTAGCGTCTGCGAGCAGTACTTC. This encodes CASSSFTGTSVCEQYF.